What follows are 12 T cell receptor beta chains derived from one specimen sequenced in a study of blood T cell repertoires in COVID-19. This table comes from immunoSEQ multiplex PCR, and its TCRdb copy is limited to in-frame clones, with some not included. Here the sample spans 300,000 to 400,000 clones, about nine tenths being singletons. Sequenced sample: peripheral blood. These receptors were collected from a young man with COVID-19, enrolled during active disease.

This clone has just one count. The chain has TRBV29-1 and TRBJ1-2, with 12 bases identical to TRBD1. In germline, CDR1 is SQVTM, CDR2 ANQGSEA. V lost 1 base and J lost 4; bases outside the gene matches: 4. CDR3 length: 15 amino acids. The DNA for the CDR3 is TGCAGCGTTGAAGTCAAGGGACAGGGGGCCTATGGCTACACCTTC. Translation gives CSVEVKGQGAYGYTF.

V usage is TRBV19 and J usage is TRBJ1-3; D uncertain. The germline V gene encodes CDR1 LNHDA and CDR2 SQIVND (reference sequence). The CDR3 is 13 amino acids. V lost 5 bases to trimming and J lost 0 bases, with 5 bases between them. The CDR3 here is CASSSHSGNTIYF. CDR3 nucleotides: TGTGCCAGTAGTTCCCACTCTGGAAACACCATATATTTT.

CDR3 residues: CASSQAPTSYQETQYF. The CDR3, as DNA: TGCGCCAGCAGCCAAGCCCCAACTAGTTACCAAGAGACCCAGTACTTC. The chain is built from TRBV4-3 and TRBJ2-5, with TRBD2 as a possible D gene (5 bases). The CDR3 has 16 residues. Per germline, CDR1 LGHNA and CDR2 YSLEER. With 1 base removed from V and 0 bases from J, the gap between germline ends came to 12 bases.

This clone was counted once. The chain employs TRBV6-4 and TRBJ2-3, with 15 bases aligning to TRBD2. J gave up 2 bases and V 2 bases, and 11 bases lay outside the gene matches. The germline V gene has CDR1 MRHNA and CDR2 SNTAGT. This CDR3 has 20 residues. CDR3 sequence reads: CASSDPGTSGRLNLTDTQYF. In DNA, the CDR3 is TGTGCCAGCAGTGACCCAGGGACTAGCGGGAGGCTAAACCTCACAGATACGCAGTATTTT.

The V call is TRBV5-1, the J call TRBJ2-3, with 8 nucleotides matching TRBD2. Germline V gene data show CDR1 as SGHRS and CDR2 as YFSETQ. With V trimmed by 2 bases and J by 1 base, 15 bases remained unmatched. The CDR3 runs to 19 residues. For the CDR3, the DNA is TGCGCCAGCAGCTTTAACGGGGGGGATTTACCCAGACGCACAGATACGCAGTATTTT. Translated, it gives CASSFNGGDLPRRTDTQYF.

V and J are TRBV18 and TRBJ1-5, with D possibly TRBD1 on 6 matching bases. V gave up 0 bases and J gave up 7 bases, with 7 bases separating them. The CDR3 is 13 residues long. CDR1 is KGHSH and CDR2 is LQKENI in the germline V gene. CDR3: CASSPPQGQPQHF. CDR3 coding DNA: TGTGCCAGCTCACCACCTCAGGGGCAGCCCCAGCATTTT.

This chain uses TRBV28 with TRBJ1-2; possibly TRBD1 for D (5 bases). The CDR3 covers 14 residues. V was trimmed by 0 bases and J by 3 bases, leaving 8 bases between them. From germline, CDR1 is MDHEN and CDR2 SYDVKM. CDR3 nucleotides: TGTGCCAGCAGTTTATGGGGGCGCGACTATGGCTACACCTTC. This sequence encodes CASSLWGRDYGYTF.

The chain employs TRBV29-1 and TRBJ2-3, with TRBD1 as a possible D gene (5 bases). The germline gives CDR1 SQVTM, CDR2 ANQGSEA. CDR3 length: 14 residues. V was cut by 7 bases and J by 2 bases, with 16 bases left in between. The CDR3 spells CSAQWGPVTDTQYF. The CDR3 DNA follows: TGCAGCGCCCAATGGGGCCCCGTCACAGATACGCAGTATTTT.

This sequence joins TRBV12-5 and TRBJ1-2; 9 nucleotides agree with TRBD1. This CDR3 is built from 13 residues. With 4 bases clipped from V and 9 bases from J, the junction kept 6 bases outside the gene matches. CDR1 LGHNT and CDR2 FRNRAP come from the germline V gene. CDR3 in amino acids: CASGSGQGQRYTF. The DNA for the CDR3 is TGTGCTAGTGGTTCCGGACAGGGGCAACGCTACACCTTC. Drawing the rest from reference TRBV12-5 and TRBJ1-2, the complete variable domain is DARVTQTPRHKVTEMGQEVTMRCQPILGHNTVFWYRQTMMQGLELLAYFRNRAPLDDSGMPKDRFSAEMPDATLATLKIQPSEPRDSAVYFCASGSGQGQRYTFGSGTRLTVV.

The chain recombines TRBV18 with TRBJ1-3; 9 nucleotides agree with TRBD1. V lost 6 bases, J lost 3 bases, and 15 bases stayed unmatched. The CDR3 length is 18 residues. Germline values: CDR1 KGHSH, CDR2 LQKENI. DNA of the CDR3: TGTGCCAGCTCTTCCGGACAGGGGTCTGATCTCTTTGGAAACACCATATATTTT. This gives the protein CASSSGQGSDLFGNTIYF.

This chain uses TRBV6-2 or TRBV6-3 with TRBJ2-1, with D possibly matching TRBD2 (7 bases). Trimming took off 4 bases at V and 1 base at J, with 11 bases between the two ends. Germline values: CDR1 MNHEY, CDR2 SVGEGT. The CDR3 consists of 15 residues. CDR3 residues: CASSSRGGSYNEQFF. CDR3 nucleotides: TGTGCCAGCAGTTCGAGGGGGGGTTCCTACAATGAGCAGTTCTTC.

The chain combines TRBV9 with TRBJ1-2; 7 bases are shared with TRBD1. The CDR3 sequence is 13 residues long. In germline, CDR1 is SGDLS, CDR2 YYNGEE. V was pared by 1 base and J by 3 bases, with 0 bases of the junction left unmatched. In DNA, the CDR3 is TGTGCCAGCAGCGTACAGGGGGACTATGGCTACACCTTC. It encodes CASSVQGDYGYTF.